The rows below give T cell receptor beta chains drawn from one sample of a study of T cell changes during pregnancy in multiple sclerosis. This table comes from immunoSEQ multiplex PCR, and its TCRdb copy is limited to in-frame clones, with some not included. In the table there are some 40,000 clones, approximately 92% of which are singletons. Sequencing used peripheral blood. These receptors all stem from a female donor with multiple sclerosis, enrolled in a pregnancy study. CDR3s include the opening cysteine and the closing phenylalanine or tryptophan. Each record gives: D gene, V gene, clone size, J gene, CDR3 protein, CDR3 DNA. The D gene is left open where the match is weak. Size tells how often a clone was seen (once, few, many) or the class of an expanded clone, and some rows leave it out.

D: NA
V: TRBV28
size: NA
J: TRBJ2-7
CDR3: CASNPGHSYEQYF
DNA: TGTGCCAGCAATCCGGGGCACTCCTACGAGCAGTACTTC

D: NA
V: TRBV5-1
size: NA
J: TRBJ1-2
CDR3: CASSLGQGSGYTF
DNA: TGCGCCAGCAGCTTGGGTCAGGGGTCTGGCTACACCTTC

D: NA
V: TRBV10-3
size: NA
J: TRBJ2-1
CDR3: CATQGRYNEQFF
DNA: TGTGCCACCCAGGGAAGGTACAATGAGCAGTTCTTC

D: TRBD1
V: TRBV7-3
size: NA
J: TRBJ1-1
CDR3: CASQAGGADTEAFF
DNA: TGTGCCAGCCAAGCAGGGGGCGCGGACACTGAAGCTTTCTTT

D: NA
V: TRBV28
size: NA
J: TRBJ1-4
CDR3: CASSLSRQGSTNEKLFF
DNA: TGTGCCAGCAGTTTATCGAGGCAAGGATCAACTAATGAAAAACTGTTTTTT

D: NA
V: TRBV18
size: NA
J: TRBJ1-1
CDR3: CASSPSGPNTEAFF
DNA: TGTGCCAGCTCACCGTCAGGGCCGAACACTGAAGCTTTCTTT

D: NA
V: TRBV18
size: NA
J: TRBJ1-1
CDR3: CASSPHPLDTEAFF
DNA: TGTGCCAGCTCACCACACCCCCTGGACACTGAAGCTTTCTTT

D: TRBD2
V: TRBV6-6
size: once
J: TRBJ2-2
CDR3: CASSPWTRTNTGELFF
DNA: TGTGCCAGCAGCCCCTGGACTAGGACGAACACCGGGGAGCTGTTTTTT

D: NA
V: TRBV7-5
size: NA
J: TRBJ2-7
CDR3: CVRRDSSYEQYF
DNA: TGTGTCAGAAGGGACAGCTCCTACGAGCAGTACTTC

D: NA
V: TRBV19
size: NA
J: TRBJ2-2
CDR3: CASRLQGGYAGELFF
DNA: TGTGCCAGTAGATTACAGGGAGGGTACGCCGGGGAGCTGTTTTTT

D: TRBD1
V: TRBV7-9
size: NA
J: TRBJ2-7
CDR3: CASSTTGTGDYEQYF
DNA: TGTGCCAGCAGCACTACCGGGACAGGGGACTACGAGCAGTACTTC

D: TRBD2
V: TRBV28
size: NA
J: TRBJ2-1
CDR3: CASSSPGLARFF
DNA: TGTGCCAGCAGTTCTCCGGGACTAGCGCGGTTCTTC

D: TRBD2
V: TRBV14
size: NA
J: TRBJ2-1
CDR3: CASSPGLAVYNEQFF
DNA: TGTGCCAGCAGCCCGGGACTAGCGGTTTACAATGAGCAGTTCTTC

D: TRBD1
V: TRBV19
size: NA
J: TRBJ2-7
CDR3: CASSPTGGTTYEQYF
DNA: TGTGCCAGTAGTCCGACAGGGGGGACTACCTACGAGCAGTACTTC

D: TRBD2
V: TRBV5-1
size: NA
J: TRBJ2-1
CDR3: CASSLGLAVNEQFF
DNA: TGCGCCAGCAGCTTGGGACTAGCGGTCAATGAGCAGTTCTTC

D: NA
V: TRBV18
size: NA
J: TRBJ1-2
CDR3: CASSVEGGLDGYTF
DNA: TGTGCCAGCTCCGTAGAAGGGGGGCTAGATGGCTACACCTTC

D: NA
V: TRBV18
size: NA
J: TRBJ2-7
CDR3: CASSPPGYEQYF
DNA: TGTGCCAGCTCACCACCCGGTTACGAGCAGTACTTC

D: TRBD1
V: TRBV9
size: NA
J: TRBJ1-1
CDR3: CASSRQGTEAFF
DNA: TGTGCCAGCAGTCGACAGGGCACTGAAGCTTTCTTT

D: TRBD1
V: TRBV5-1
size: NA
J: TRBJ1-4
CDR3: CASSPPSGTGVEKLFF
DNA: TGCGCCAGCAGCCCGCCATCCGGGACAGGGGTTGAAAAACTGTTTTTT

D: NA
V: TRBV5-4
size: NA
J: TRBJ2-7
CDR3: CASSLRGTYEQYF
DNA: TGTGCCAGCAGCTTGAGGGGAACCTACGAGCAGTACTTC

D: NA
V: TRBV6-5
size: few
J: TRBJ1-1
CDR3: CASSYSPGLNTEAFF
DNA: TGTGCCAGCAGTTACTCCCCAGGGCTGAACACTGAAGCTTTCTTT

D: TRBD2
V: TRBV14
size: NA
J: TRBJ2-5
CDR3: CASSQDPGGRTETQYF
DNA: TGTGCCAGCAGCCAAGACCCCGGGGGGAGGACAGAGACCCAGTACTTC

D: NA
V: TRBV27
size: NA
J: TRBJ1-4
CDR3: CASTPGGSNEKLFF
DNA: TGTGCCAGCACCCCCGGAGGAAGTAATGAAAAACTGTTTTTT

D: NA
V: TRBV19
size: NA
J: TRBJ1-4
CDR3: CASSMSGAHGPSYATNEKLFF
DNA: TGTGCCAGTAGTATGTCAGGGGCCCATGGACCTTCCTATGCAACTAATGAAAAACTGTTTTTT

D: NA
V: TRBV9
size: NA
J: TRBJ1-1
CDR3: CASSSQGAEAFF
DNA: TGTGCCAGCAGCTCCCAGGGCGCTGAAGCTTTCTTT

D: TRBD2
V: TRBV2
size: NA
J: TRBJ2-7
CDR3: CASNVAGAYYEQYF
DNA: TGTGCCAGCAATGTAGCGGGGGCTTACTACGAGCAGTACTTC

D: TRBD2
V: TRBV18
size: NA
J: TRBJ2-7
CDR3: CASSPTLAGVSEQYF
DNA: TGTGCCAGCTCACCAACACTAGCGGGAGTATCCGAGCAGTACTTC

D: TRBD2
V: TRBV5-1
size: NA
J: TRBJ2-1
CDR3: CASSSLVLTSEVEQFF
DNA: TGCGCCAGCAGCTCCCTAGTACTGACTAGCGAGGTCGAGCAGTTCTTC

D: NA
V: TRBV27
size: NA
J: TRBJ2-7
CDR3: CASSYTPGTGPPYEQYF
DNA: TGTGCCAGCAGTTACACCCCCGGAACAGGGCCGCCCTACGAGCAGTACTTC

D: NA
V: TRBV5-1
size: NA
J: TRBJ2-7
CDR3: CASSSNSYEQYF
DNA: TGCGCCAGCAGCTCGAACTCCTACGAGCAGTACTTC

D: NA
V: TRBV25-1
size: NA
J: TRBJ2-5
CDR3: CASSEYIRETQYF
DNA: TGTGCCAGCAGTGAATACATCCGAGAGACCCAGTACTTC